One sample yielded the 4 T cell receptor beta chains listed below, sequenced in a study of OX40 agonist ivuxolimab in advanced cancers. Using immunoSEQ multiplex PCR, the repertoire was profiled, and TCRdb retains in-frame clones only, with some absent. The sample contains some 12,000 clones, under 75% of which appear only once. Sequenced here: CD4+ or CD8+ T cells sorted from blood, sampled in a trial of the OX40 agonist ivuxolimab. All receptors come from an adult with an advanced solid tumor such as melanoma, head and neck, liver or kidney cancer.

The rearrangement joins TRBV11-2 to TRBJ2-7; 13 bases align to TRBD2. After removal of 4 bases from V and 6 bases from J, the junction contained 3 bases not matched to a gene. Germline V CDR1 and CDR2: SGHAT, FQNNGV. The CDR3 consists of 14 residues. The CDR3 DNA sequence: TGTGCCAGCAGCTCGGGACTAGCGGGGAGCGAGCAGTACTTC. Translating gives CASSSGLAGSEQYF.

This clone occurred a few times. This chain joins TRBV27 and TRBJ2-5; D is unresolved. Germline loops: CDR1 MNHEY, CDR2 SMNVEV (reference sequence). The ends were cut back, 5 bases at V and 7 bases at J, with 17 bases in the middle. There are 14 residues in the CDR3. Written as DNA, the CDR3 is TGTGCCAGCAGTCCTCTTCCGCCCCGTAGGACCCAGTACTTC. Protein sequence: CASSPLPPRRTQYF.

Concerning this clone: A much bigger clone sits one base away, suggesting this may be a read error. At the DNA level, this CDR3 is encoded by other sequences in the same sample as well. The chain is built from TRBV15 and TRBJ2-3, with no clear D. V lost 2 bases and J 3 bases, leaving 12 bases between the germline ends. Germline CDR1 is LNHNV and CDR2 is YYDKDF (reference sequence). The CDR3 covers 15 residues. The CDR3 nucleotides are TGTGCCACCAGCAGAATTAGAGTCCCAACAGATACGCAGTATTTT. Amino acids: CATSRIRVPTDTQYF.

This chain connects TRBV5-8 to TRBJ2-7, with 7 bases identical to TRBD2. This CDR3 has 15 residues. The V gene's germline CDR1 is SGHTS and CDR2 YDEGEE. The V gene end was trimmed by 1 base and the J gene end by 4 bases; junction bases not matched to a gene: 8. CDR3 bases: TGTGCCAGCAGCTTGATGTCTAGCGGAGGATACGAGCAGTACTTC. The encoded protein is CASSLMSSGGYEQYF.